These 24 T cell receptor beta chains were sequenced from one sample in a study of T-cell memory formation after mild COVID-19. TCRdb re-derived calls from the 5' RACE reads in MiXCR, one entry per CDR3 protein. This sample has roughly 400,000 distinct CDR3 sequences, with roughly 17% found just once. Source material: PBMCs or a T cell subset sorted from them (not recorded which). The source is a man aged 18 to 35 who had mild COVID-19 (a few samples of this study predate the infection). Cell type and time point are not known.

V gene TRBV6-2 or TRBV6-3 combines with J gene TRBJ2-5, with a tentative D call TRBD2 (5 bases). The CDR3 runs 11 residues. The V gene's germline CDR1 is MNHEY and CDR2 SVGEGT. V lost 8 bases and J lost 8, with 12 bases in between. The CDR3 loop is CASGRTYTQYF. DNA for the CDR3: TGTGCCAGCGGGCGGACTTATACCCAGTACTTC.

This clonotype was observed a handful of times. The chain is built from TRBV5-1 and TRBJ1-2; D might be TRBD1 (5 bases). Germline V gives CDR1 SGHRS, CDR2 YFSETQ. The V gene lost 6 bases and the J gene lost 2 bases, with 14 bases spanning the gap. The CDR3 totals 14 residues. This CDR3 is CASTQDGANYGYTF. CDR3 nucleotide sequence: TGCGCCAGCACCCAGGACGGGGCCAACTATGGCTACACCTTC.

This clonotype was recorded once. V usage is TRBV9 and J usage is TRBJ1-1; 7 nucleotides align to TRBD1. The CDR3 runs 16 residues. The J segment lost 4 bases and the V segment lost 0 bases, leaving 9 bases of the junction unmatched. From germline, CDR1 is SGDLS and CDR2 YYNGEE. The CDR3 DNA is TGTGCCAGCAGCGTAGATCATTTCGGGACAGCCACTGAAGCTTTCTTT. It encodes CASSVDHFGTATEAFF.

The table lists this clonotype with a few counts. This chain uses TRBV4-2 with TRBJ1-6; D is possibly TRBD1 (6 bases). The CDR3 is 17 amino acids. With 1 base removed from V and 9 bases from J, the gap between germline ends came to 19 bases. The germline V gene encodes CDR1 LGHNA and CDR2 YNFKEQ. The CDR3 is CASSQARRGAVGSPLHF. In nucleotides, the CDR3 is TGTGCCAGCAGCCAAGCGCGTCGGGGGGCGGTTGGTTCACCCCTCCACTTT.

The chain has TRBV7-2 and TRBJ2-7; no definite D call. V was trimmed by 3 bases and J by 6 bases, leaving 12 bases between them. The CDR3 runs to 13 residues. Per germline, CDR1 SGHTA and CDR2 FQGNSA. The CDR3 here is CASSLTPLGEQYV. CDR3 DNA sequence: TGTGCCAGCAGCTTGACTCCATTGGGCGAGCAGTACGTC.

The chain links TRBV19 to TRBJ1-1; 10 bases match TRBD1. This CDR3 contains 15 residues. V was clipped by 1 base and J by 5 bases; unmatched bases: 4. The germline V gene has CDR1 LNHDA and CDR2 SQIVND (reference sequence). CDR3 coding DNA: TGTGCCAGTAGTATAGCTGGGACAGGGGAAACTGAAGCTTTCTTT. Residues: CASSIAGTGETEAFF.

This clonotype was picked up many times. The chain has TRBV5-1 and TRBJ2-1; D unresolved. This CDR3 comprises 14 residues. V was cut by 1 base and J by 0 bases, with 5 bases left in between. The germline CDR1 and CDR2 sequences are SGHRS and YFSETQ. The CDR3 coding sequence is TGCGCCAGCAGCTTGCAGAGCTCCTACAATGAGCAGTTCTTC. It codes for CASSLQSSYNEQFF.

The V gene is TRBV5-1, the J gene TRBJ2-7; D might be TRBD1 (6 bases). The ends were cut back, 7 bases at V and 3 bases at J, with 17 bases in the middle. Germline values: CDR1 SGHRS, CDR2 YFSETQ. There are 14 residues in the CDR3. CDR3 amino acids: CASAMGHGYYEQYF. CDR3 DNA sequence: TGCGCCAGCGCGATGGGACATGGGTACTACGAGCAGTACTTC.

The table lists this clonotype with a few counts. The gene calls are TRBV12-3 or TRBV12-4 and TRBJ1-1, with 9 positions matching TRBD1. The CDR3 spans 14 residues. The junction had 6 bases not matched to a gene; V was cut back by 5 bases and J by 5 bases. This CDR3 reads CASSQTGGRTEAFF. CDR3 in DNA: TGTGCCAGCAGTCAGACAGGGGGGAGGACTGAAGCTTTCTTT.

This clonotype has only a few counts. The chain is built from TRBV7-2 and TRBJ2-5; 13 bases agree with TRBD2. V gave up 5 bases and J gave up 8 bases; unmatched junction bases: 5. This CDR3 has 14 amino acids. The V gene's germline CDR1 is SGHTA and CDR2 FQGNSA. Here the CDR3 DNA reads TGTGCCAGCAGCACAACTAGCGGGGGGGAAACCCAGTACTTC. It yields the protein CASSTTSGGETQYF.

The chain recombines TRBV7-9 with TRBJ1-1; D perhaps matches TRBD1 (6 bases). Germline V gene sequence: CDR1 SEHNR, CDR2 FQNEAQ (reference sequence). CDR3 length equals 13 residues. Trimming pared 3 bases from V and 10 bases from J, leaving 15 bases between. The CDR3 bases are TGTGCCAGCAGCTTGCAGATGGGAGGGGGAGCTTTCTTT. Its translation: CASSLQMGGGAFF.

The chain uses TRBV6-6 and TRBJ2-7, with D uncertain. V was clipped by 0 bases and J by 4 bases, with 16 bases between them. The CDR3 is 16 residues long. Germline CDR1 MNHNY, CDR2 SVGAGI (reference sequence). The CDR3 nucleotides read TGTGCCAGCAGTTACTCGGTGCAGCCAGATCGTTACGAGCAGTACTTC. The encoded protein is CASSYSVQPDRYEQYF.

The table lists this clonotype with a few counts. V is TRBV5-5 and J is TRBJ2-7; possible D gene TRBD1, 6 bases. Germline values: CDR1 SGHKS, CDR2 YYEKEE (reference sequence). Deletions cut 1 base from V and 3 bases from J, with 11 bases between. The CDR3 runs to 14 residues. In nucleotides, the CDR3 is TGTGCCAGCAGCTTGTTTTGGACAGACTACGAGCAGTACGTC. Its translation: CASSLFWTDYEQYV.

The DNA of the CDR3 is TGTGCCAGCAGCCAAGCCTCGCGGGGAATGGGCACAGATACGCAGTATTTT. This translates into CASSQASRGMGTDTQYF. The chain links TRBV4-2 to TRBJ2-3; D possibly corresponds to TRBD2 (6 bases). CDR1 is LGHNA, CDR2 YNFKEQ, per germline. Trimming took off 1 base at V and 1 base at J, with 15 bases between the two ends. This CDR3 spans 17 amino acids.

This clonotype was counted a few times. The genes are TRBV7-3 and TRBJ2-1, with TRBD1 matching 10 bases. Losses at the gene ends were 5 bases for V and 3 bases for J; bases not matched to a gene: 4. This CDR3 is built from 15 residues. CDR1 is SGHTA and CDR2 is FQGTGA in the germline V gene. CDR3 amino acids: CASSMDRGGYNEQFF. CDR3 DNA sequence: TGTGCCAGCAGCATGGACAGGGGGGGCTACAATGAGCAGTTCTTC.

The CDR3 sequence is CASSTGTGARETQYF. The CDR3 nucleotides are TGTGCCAGCAGCACCGGGACAGGGGCGCGAGAGACCCAGTACTTC. The chain is built from TRBV7-2 and TRBJ2-5; TRBD1 matches 10 bases. The germline V gene encodes CDR1 SGHTA and CDR2 FQGNSA. V lost 5 bases, J lost 4 bases, and 7 bases stayed unmatched. This CDR3 region has 15 residues.

The chain is built from TRBV4-3 and TRBJ1-4; D ambiguous. The V and J ends lost 0 bases and 6 bases respectively, with 20 bases between them. The germline V gene encodes CDR1 LGHNA and CDR2 YSLEER. CDR3 length: 18 amino acids. The CDR3 region has the DNA TGCGCCAGCAGCCAAGATGGCAGGCGTGTAATCGTGGATGAAAAACTGTTTTTT. As protein: CASSQDGRRVIVDEKLFF.

The rearrangement joins TRBV15 to TRBJ2-3, with D maybe TRBD1 (6 bases). The CDR3 totals 13 residues. CDR1 and CDR2 from the germline V gene are LNHNV and YYDKDF (reference sequence). The V and J ends lost 5 bases and 4 bases respectively, with 10 bases between them. The CDR3 nucleotides are TGTGCCACCAGCGCGAAGGGGGCAGATACGCAGTATTTT. It is translated as CATSAKGADTQYF.

This clonotype showed up just a few times. The chain is built from TRBV20-1 and TRBJ1-1; D may be TRBD1 (5 bases). The V and J ends lost 5 bases and 1 base respectively, with 8 bases between them. This CDR3 region has 12 residues. Looked up from germline, CDR1 is DFQATT and CDR2 is SNEGSKA (reference sequence). The CDR3 DNA reads TGCAGTGCTCTCGACAGGAACACTGAAGCTTTCTTT. This sequence encodes CSALDRNTEAFF.

Turning to this clonotype: A read error may be the cause here, since a much bigger clone is one base away. The chain has TRBV14 and TRBJ2-1, with TRBD2 matching over 9 bases. This CDR3 contains 16 residues. The germline V gene encodes CDR1 SGHDN and CDR2 FVKESK. This CDR3 reads CARSLFSGGHYNEQFF. The CDR3 DNA reads TGTGCCAGAAGCCTCTTCAGCGGGGGGCATTACAATGAGCAGTTCTTC.

Many counts were recorded for this clonotype. This sequence joins TRBV5-6 and TRBJ2-3, with TRBD2 identical over 8 bases. The ends lost 4 bases at V and 4 bases at J; junction bases unmatched: 8. Looked up from germline, CDR1 is SGHDT and CDR2 is YYEEEE. CDR3 size: 15 residues. In DNA form, the CDR3 reads TGTGCCAGCAGCCACGGCGGGGGGACATCAGATACGCAGTATTTT. Its protein is CASSHGGGTSDTQYF.

This clonotype was recorded a few times. In DNA, the CDR3 is TGCGCCAGCACCCTACGGGGGGCGAACACCGGGGAGCTGTTTTTT. As protein: CASTLRGANTGELFF. The genes are TRBV4-1 and TRBJ2-2, with 7 bases lining up with TRBD2. Germline CDR1 MGHRA, CDR2 YSYEKL. Germline trimming cut 7 bases from V and 0 bases from J; bases unmatched to any gene: 5. This CDR3 is 15 amino acids long.

This clonotype was found once. V and J are TRBV6-2 or TRBV6-3 and TRBJ1-5; TRBD1 matches 7 bases. The junction had 11 bases not matched to a gene; V was cut back by 2 bases and J by 1 base. In germline, CDR1 is MNHEY, CDR2 SVGEGT. This CDR3 has 18 residues. Here the CDR3 reads CASSYGGRQGLSNQPQHF. The CDR3 bases are TGTGCCAGCAGTTACGGAGGGAGACAGGGATTGAGCAATCAGCCCCAGCATTTT.

About this clonotype: An end of the junction differs from the germline gene, which may be a read error. This chain connects TRBV3-1 to TRBJ1-2; 9 nucleotides agree with TRBD1. The CDR3 is 12 amino acids. Germline lookup yields CDR1 LGHDT and CDR2 YNNKEL (reference sequence). CDR3 nucleotide sequence: TGTGCCAGCGGCCAGACGACAGGGGGTTACAACTTC. Its translation: CASGQTTGGYNF.